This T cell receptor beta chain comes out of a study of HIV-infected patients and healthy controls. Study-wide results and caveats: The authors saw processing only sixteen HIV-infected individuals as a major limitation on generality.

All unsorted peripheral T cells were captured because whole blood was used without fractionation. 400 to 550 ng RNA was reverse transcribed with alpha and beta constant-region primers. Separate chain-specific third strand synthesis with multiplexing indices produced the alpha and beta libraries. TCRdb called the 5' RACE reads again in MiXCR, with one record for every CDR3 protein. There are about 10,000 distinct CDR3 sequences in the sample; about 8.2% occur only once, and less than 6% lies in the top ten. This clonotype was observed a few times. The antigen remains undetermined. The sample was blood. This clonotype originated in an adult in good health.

The chain's CDR3 is CASSLRGTSNQPQHF. The CDR3 coding sequence is TGTGCCAGCAGTTTACGCGGGACTTCCAATCAGCCCCAGCATTTT. The genes are TRBV12-3 or TRBV12-4 and TRBJ1-5; tentative D call: TRBD1 (5 bases). CDR3 length equals 15 residues. Trimming left V 2 bases short and J 3 bases short, with 11 bases between.